This TCR beta chain was recorded in a study of regulatory T cells in long-lasting Graves disease. The study's findings and limits: Persistent patients shared 2,500 to 3,000 public clonotypes among themselves. Newly diagnosed patients shared fewer, at about a thousand.

This clonotype was recorded at least ten times. What it recognizes is unknown. Building of the TCR beta libraries involved iRepertoire HTBI primers and Arm-PCR of CDR3 regions. TCRdb itself ran the multiplex PCR reads through MiXCR, one entry per CDR3 protein. Of approximately 360,000 distinct CDR3 sequences in the sample, approximately 12% were seen once. Time point of the sample: newly diagnosed GD, antithyroid drugs for less than 3 months. Scientists built the TCR library using RNA that was extracted from PBMCs. The same sample was also studied in work on T cells in Graves' hyperthyroidism and ophthalmopathy. As that study records: Pregnant or lactating patients were excluded, as were those with uncontrolled infection or other autoimmune disease. Carried out on the TCR CDR3, a first-round RT-PCR used the HTBI primer set. In blood, most of the thyroid clonotypes expanded above 0.001 were also present.

This sequence originates from a woman under 30 with Graves disease. Sequenced here: peripheral blood mononuclear cells (PBMCs), sampled at new diagnosis, from a patient treated with antithyroid drugs.

The CDR3 reads CASSLVGPDTEAFF. CDR3 nucleotides: TGTGCCAGCAGTCTCGTGGGTCCGGACACTGAAGCTTTCTTT. V and J are TRBV7-9 and TRBJ1-1; the D is unclear. The CDR3 extends over 14 amino acids. V lost 6 bases, J lost 3 bases, and 14 bases lay in between. The V gene's germline CDR1 is SEHNR and CDR2 FQNEAQ (reference sequence).